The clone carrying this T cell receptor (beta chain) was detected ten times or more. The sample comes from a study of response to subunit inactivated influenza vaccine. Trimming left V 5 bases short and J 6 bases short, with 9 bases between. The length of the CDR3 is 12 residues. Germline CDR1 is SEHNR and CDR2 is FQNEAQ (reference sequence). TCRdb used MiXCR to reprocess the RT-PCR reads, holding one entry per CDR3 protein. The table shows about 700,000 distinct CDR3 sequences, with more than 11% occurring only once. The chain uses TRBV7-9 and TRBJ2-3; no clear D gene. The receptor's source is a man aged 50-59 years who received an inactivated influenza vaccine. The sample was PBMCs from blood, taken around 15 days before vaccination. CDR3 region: CASSAPPDTQYF. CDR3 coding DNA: TGTGCCAGCAGCGCTCCTCCGGATACGCAGTATTTT.